This T cell receptor beta chain was sequenced for a study of T-cell reconstitution after alpha-beta-depleted transplantation in children. The study, taken as a whole, reports: From surviving recipient T cells and thymic progenitors came the high day-60 TCRbeta diversity observed in some patients. Approximately two months post-transplant, alpha-beta T cells reportedly originated from several hundred expanded graft clones. Newly produced T cells mostly provided counts and TCRbeta diversity after one year, as hyperexpanded clones declined.

To note about this clonotype: Its antigen is not identified.

For TCRbeta, the library was prepared with unique molecular identifiers. Each CDR3 protein gets one entry after TCRdb re-called the PCR reads with MiXCR. The sample consists of 200,000 to 250,000 distinct CDR3 sequences, roughly 25% of them appearing once. Losses at the gene ends were 3 bases for V and 2 bases for J; bases not matched to a gene: 5. The CDR3 runs to 15 residues. Germline CDR1 and CDR2: MDHEN and SYDVKM. The rearrangement links TRBV28 to TRBJ2-5; 8 nucleotides line up with TRBD1. This clonotype originated in a girl aged 2 to 9 with Fanconi anemia, due to receive a stem cell transplant. This sample comprised PBMCs, obtained before TCRalphabeta/CD19-depleted stem cell transplant. The CDR3 region is CASSLYTGGQETQYF. The CDR3 DNA reads as TGTGCCAGCAGTTTGTATACAGGGGGACAAGAGACCCAGTACTTC.